The next 11 T cell receptor beta chains were all read from a single sample in a study of CD8+ T cells in alopecia areata. RNA was isolated and reverse transcribed to cDNA, the sequencing template. Assay used: immunoSEQ multiplex PCR; TCRdb lists only in-frame clones, some missing. Here the sample spans around 300,000 clones, roughly 60% being singletons. Treatment specified: oral pan-JAK inhibitor, 5-10 mg twice daily. This specimen was CD4+ T cells sorted from blood, taken at approximately week 52, from a patient treated with tofacitinib. The receptors come from a human donor with alopecia areata.

This clone came up a few times. The chain joins TRBV30 to TRBJ1-2, with D perhaps matching TRBD1 (5 bases). CDR3 length: 12 amino acids. CDR1 is GTSNPN, CDR2 SVGIG, per germline (reference sequence). The CDR3 protein is CARGGYGYGYTF. For the CDR3, the DNA is TGTGCTCGGGGCGGGTACGGCTATGGCTACACCTTC.

The J gene is TRBJ2-5, the V gene TRBV15; possible D gene TRBD2, 5 bases. The V gene's germline CDR1 is LNHNV and CDR2 YYDKDF (reference sequence). The V and J ends lost 4 bases and 3 bases respectively, with 6 bases between them. The CDR3 contains 12 residues. CDR3: CATSTGKETQYF. The CDR3 DNA reads as TGTGCCACCAGCACGGGGAAAGAGACCCAGTACTTC. The complete variable domain, with remaining parts taken from reference TRBV15 and TRBJ2-5, reads DAMVIQNPRYQVTQFGKPVTLSCSQTLNHNVMYWYQQKSSQAPKLLFHYYDKDFNNEADTPDNFQSRRPNTSFCFLDIRSPGLGDTAMYLCATSTGKETQYFGPGTRLLVL.

This chain joins TRBV25-1 and TRBJ2-6; no clear D gene. This CDR3 region has 14 residues. The V end was cut by 3 bases, the J end by 0 bases, with 3 bases between. The germline gives CDR1 MGHDK, CDR2 SYGVNS. The chain's CDR3 is CASSDGSGANVLTF. The CDR3, as DNA: TGTGCCAGCAGTGACGGCTCTGGGGCCAACGTCCTGACTTTC.

The sample holds many counts of this clone. This chain's CDR3 is CASSRDINYGYTF. CDR3 nucleotides: TGCGCCAGCAGCAGAGACATTAACTATGGCTACACCTTC. The V call is TRBV5-1, the J call TRBJ1-2, with no clear D. This CDR3 region has 13 residues. CDR1 is SGHRS and CDR2 is YFSETQ in the germline V gene. Between the trimmed V and J ends, which lost 4 bases and 1 base, there was a span of 8 bases.

The chain employs TRBV5-4 and TRBJ2-6; D gene ambiguous. Trimming cost V 5 bases and J 5 bases, with 20 bases left between them. The CDR3 sequence is 17 residues long. Germline CDR1 reads SGHNT; CDR2 reads YYREEE (reference sequence). CDR3 region: CASRSSTRQSRANVLTF. CDR3 nucleotides: TGTGCCAGCAGGTCCTCCACCAGACAAAGTCGGGCCAACGTCCTGACTTTC.

The chain is built from TRBV5-1 and TRBJ1-1, with TRBD1 as a possible D gene (6 bases). V was cut by 4 bases and J by 2 bases, with 18 bases left in between. Germline lookup yields CDR1 SGHRS and CDR2 YFSETQ. This CDR3 contains 16 residues. The CDR3 loop is CASSPWGRGLNTEAFF. Here the CDR3 DNA reads TGCGCCAGCAGCCCCTGGGGCAGGGGATTAAACACTGAAGCTTTCTTT. Based on the CDR3 plus reference TRBV5-1 and TRBJ1-1, the full variable domain is KAGVTQTPRYLIKTRGQQVTLSCSPISGHRSVSWYQQTPGQGLQFLFEYFSETQRNKGNFPGRFSGRQFSNSRSEMNVSTLELGDSALYLCASSPWGRGLNTEAFFGQGTRLTVV.

The chain has TRBV10-3 and TRBJ2-1; TRBD1 matches at 8 bases. J gave up 0 bases and V 6 bases, and 4 bases lay outside the gene matches. The CDR3 contains 15 residues. Germline V CDR1 and CDR2: ENHRY, SYGVKD. The chain's CDR3 is CAISRDRISYNEQFF. The CDR3 DNA sequence: TGTGCCATCAGCCGGGACAGGATCTCCTACAATGAGCAGTTCTTC.

The chain employs TRBV6-4 and TRBJ2-7, with D possibly TRBD2 on 5 matching bases. The CDR3 length is 15 residues. Per the germline V gene, CDR1 is MRHNA and CDR2 is SNTAGT. Trimming removed 6 bases from V and 3 bases from J, with 18 bases in between. CDR3 nucleotide sequence: TGTGCCAGCAGCCCCTCGGGGTTCCACCACTACGAGCAGTACTTC. This encodes CASSPSGFHHYEQYF.

The J gene is TRBJ2-7, the V gene TRBV5-1; possibly TRBD1 for D (6 bases). Germline V CDR1 and CDR2: SGHRS, YFSETQ. CDR3 length: 14 residues. V lost 4 bases to trimming and J lost 5 bases, with 16 bases between them. CDR3 coding DNA: TGCGCCAGCAGCCTCGGGACATCCGTCCACGAGCAGTACTTC. It yields the protein CASSLGTSVHEQYF.

The rearrangement links TRBV30 to TRBJ1-3; D remains unclear. This CDR3 region has 16 residues. Trimming took off 0 bases at V and 1 base at J, with 13 bases between the two ends. Germline CDR1 reads GTSNPN; CDR2 reads SVGIG (reference sequence). In nucleotides, the CDR3 is TGTGCCTGGAGTGTACCCGGCAGCGCTTCTGGAAACACCATATATTTT. Translation gives CAWSVPGSASGNTIYF. Full variable domain (remainder filled in from reference TRBV30 and TRBJ1-3): SQTIHQWPATLVQPVGSPLSLECTVEGTSNPNLYWYRQAAGRGLQLLFYSVGIGQISSEVPQNLSASRPQDRQFILSSKKLLLSDSGFYLCAWSVPGSASGNTIYFGEGSWLTVV.

For this clone: Since a much larger clone is just one base distant, this may be a read error. CDR3 in DNA: TGCGCCAGCAGCCGGGACACCTATAATTCACCCCTCCACTTT. As protein: CASSRDTYNSPLHF. The rearrangement joins TRBV5-1 to TRBJ1-6; D possibly corresponds to TRBD1 (6 bases). Germline-derived CDR1 and CDR2 are SGHRS and YFSETQ. V was trimmed by 4 bases and J by 2 bases, leaving 7 bases between them. This CDR3 comprises 14 residues. Complete variable domain (other parts from reference TRBV5-1 and TRBJ1-6): KAGVTQTPRYLIKTRGQQVTLSCSPISGHRSVSWYQQTPGQGLQFLFEYFSETQRNKGNFPGRFSGRQFSNSRSEMNVSTLELGDSALYLCASSRDTYNSPLHFGNGTRLTVT.